This T cell receptor (beta chain) stems from a study of OX40 agonist ivuxolimab in advanced cancers. The assay was immunoSEQ multiplex PCR, and TCRdb's table has in-frame clones only and misses some. The table records 60,000 to 85,000 clones, over 75% of them present only once. CDR3 length equals 15 residues. Trimming took 2 bases from V and 2 from J, leaving 12 bases between them. The germline V gene has CDR1 SGHAT and CDR2 FQNNGV. The chain carries TRBV11-2 and TRBJ1-2; D is unresolved. Material: CD4+ or CD8+ T cells sorted from blood, obtained in a trial of the OX40 agonist ivuxolimab. This TCR was sampled from an adult with an advanced solid tumor such as melanoma, head and neck, liver or kidney cancer. The CDR3 nucleotides are TGTGCCAGCAGCTTAAAGGCCGGACCGAACTATGGCTACACCTTC. It specifies CASSLKAGPNYGYTF.